This is a list of T cell receptor beta chains from one sample in a study of blood T cell repertoires in COVID-19. Generated by immunoSEQ multiplex PCR, the TCRdb table keeps only in-frame clones and is missing some. Of approximately 76,000 clones in the sample, 88% are singletons; the top ten hold around 40%. Sequencing was performed on peripheral blood. The origin of the receptors is a human donor in a cohort sampled during active COVID-19. Each CDR3 is given with its conserved first and last residue. D genes are given only for firm matches. The listing skips clone size in some rows; elsewhere it reads once, few, many or a size class.

J gene,CDR3 length,V gene,D gene,clone size,CDR3 protein,CDR3 DNA
TRBJ1-5,16,TRBV3-1/TRBV3-2,.,.,CASSQDLRQPNQPQHF,TGTGCCAGCAGCCAAGATCTTAGACAGCCAAATCAGCCCCAGCATTTT
TRBJ2-5,14,TRBV5-1,.,.,CASSMPGSQETQYF,TGCGCCAGCAGCATGCCAGGATCTCAAGAGACCCAGTACTTC
TRBJ2-5,12,TRBV19,.,.,CASNVRGETQYF,TGTGCCAGTAACGTACGGGGAGAGACCCAGTACTTC
TRBJ1-6,14,TRBV2,.,.,CASSPTLVNSPLHF,TGTGCCAGCAGCCCGACACTAGTTAATTCACCCCTCCACTTT
TRBJ2-1,13,TRBV10-2,.,.,CASSAVLENEQFF,TGCGCCAGCAGTGCGGTACTAGAAAATGAGCAGTTCTTC
TRBJ2-1,15,TRBV3-1/TRBV3-2,TRBD2,.,CASSRTSGIIDEQFF,TGTGCCAGCAGTCGGACTAGCGGGATTATCGATGAGCAGTTCTTC
TRBJ2-1,15,TRBV28,TRBD2,.,CASSLAGALGNEQFF,TGTGCCAGCAGTTTAGCGGGAGCTCTGGGCAATGAGCAGTTCTTC
TRBJ2-1,11,TRBV7-9,.,few,CASRGGGEQFF,TGTGCCAGCAGGGGGGGTGGTGAGCAGTTCTTC
TRBJ2-1,18,TRBV5-5,TRBD2,.,CASSTGSGGAWVYNEQFF,TGTGCCAGCTCCACGGGTAGCGGGGGGGCTTGGGTCTACAATGAGCAGTTCTTC
TRBJ2-3,16,TRBV7-2,TRBD2,.,CASSLIRGSIGDTQYF,TGTGCCAGCAGCTTAATTCGCGGGAGTATTGGGGATACGCAGTATTTT
TRBJ2-2,16,TRBV20-1,TRBD2,.,CSASSSGRGDTGELFF,TGCAGTGCTAGTTCTAGCGGGAGGGGCGACACCGGGGAGCTGTTTTTT
TRBJ1-1,15,TRBV18,.,.,CASSPTTQVNTEAFF,TGTGCCAGCTCACCGACCACCCAGGTGAACACTGAAGCTTTCTTT
TRBJ2-3,15,TRBV2,TRBD2,.,CASSVSGGSTDTQYF,TGTGCCAGCAGCGTAAGCGGGGGGTCCACAGATACGCAGTATTTT
TRBJ2-7,11,TRBV2,.,.,CASSGEYEQYF,TGTGCCAGCAGTGGAGAGTACGAGCAGTACTTC
TRBJ1-6,13,TRBV7-9,.,once,CASSVGGGSPLHF,TGTGCCAGCAGCGTGGGGGGTGGGTCACCCCTCCACTTT
TRBJ2-7,13,TRBV27,.,.,CASSFRTRYEQYF,TGTGCCAGCAGTTTTAGGACACGCTACGAGCAGTACTTC
TRBJ1-5,22,TRBV7-6,TRBD1,.,CASSLNGQGGGGSILIYQPQHF,TGTGCCAGCAGCTTAAATGGACAGGGTGGGGGCGGCTCTATTTTAATCTATCAGCCCCAGCATTTT
TRBJ2-2,14,TRBV11-3,TRBD1,.,CASSAQGAGGELFF,TGTGCCAGCAGTGCACAGGGGGCGGGCGGGGAGCTGTTTTTT
TRBJ2-1,16,TRBV4-2,TRBD2,once,CASSQRTSGSVNEQFF,TGTGCCAGCAGCCAGCGAACTAGCGGGAGTGTCAATGAGCAGTTCTTC
TRBJ1-1,16,TRBV4-1,.,.,CASSHLSSGANTEAFF,TGCGCCAGCAGCCACTTATCCAGCGGGGCGAACACTGAAGCTTTCTTT
TRBJ2-4,16,TRBV29-1,.,.,CSVKLSQGAAKNIQYF,TGCAGCGTTAAGCTCTCCCAGGGTGCAGCCAAAAACATTCAGTACTTC
TRBJ2-7,13,TRBV6-5,.,.,CASSLDSTYEQYF,TGTGCCAGCAGCCTGGACAGCACCTACGAGCAGTACTTC
TRBJ2-1,16,TRBV5-1,TRBD2,.,CASSLVTSGGYNEQFF,TGCGCCAGCAGCTTGGTTACTAGCGGGGGTTACAATGAGCAGTTCTTC
TRBJ2-7,16,TRBV6-2/TRBV6-3,TRBD2,.,CASSYRRGEGHYEQYF,TGTGCCAGCAGTTACCGCCGAGGGGAGGGCCACTACGAGCAGTACTTC
TRBJ2-1,14,TRBV7-2,TRBD2,.,CASSKEGTRDEQFF,TGTGCCAGCAGCAAAGAGGGGACTAGAGATGAGCAGTTCTTC
TRBJ2-1,16,TRBV19,TRBD2,.,CASSIIRAGGRNEQFF,TGTGCCAGTAGTATCATTAGAGCGGGAGGGCGAAACGAGCAGTTCTTC
TRBJ2-1,17,TRBV9,TRBD2,.,CASSVGSGTSSYNEQFF,TGTGCCAGCAGCGTAGGTAGCGGGACCTCCTCCTACAATGAGCAGTTCTTC
TRBJ1-3,16,TRBV28,.,.,CASSSARGFGGNTIYF,TGTGCCAGCAGTTCGGCCCGGGGTTTCGGTGGAAACACCATATATTTT
TRBJ2-5,15,TRBV18,TRBD2,.,CASQRLAGDGETQYF,TGTGCCAGCCAAAGACTAGCGGGAGATGGGGAGACCCAGTACTTC